This is a list of T cell receptor beta chains from one sample in a study of response to subunit inactivated influenza vaccine. TCRdb reanalysed the RT-PCR reads using MiXCR and keeps one entry per CDR3 protein. The table records about 580,000 distinct CDR3 sequences, around 15% of them present only once. The source was PBMCs from blood, collected 12 days after vaccination. The source of these receptors is a man aged 50-59 years who received an inactivated influenza vaccine. Each CDR3 is given with its conserved first and last residue. D genes are given only for firm matches. Expanded clones are given a class, and other clones once, few, many or no size at all.

>.|TRBV6-1|TRBJ2-5|.
TGTGCCAGCAAATACTATAAAGAGACCCAGTACTTC
CASKYYKETQYF
>.|TRBV6-2/TRBV6-3|TRBJ2-5|.
TGTGCCAGGGAGGGGACCCAGTACTTC
CAREGTQYF
>TRBD2|TRBV29-1|TRBJ2-1|.
TGCAGCGTTGCTCGCGGGAGCGGCTATGAGCAGTTCTTC
CSVARGSGYEQFF
>.|TRBV7-2|TRBJ2-1|few
TGTGCCAGCAGGGCGTCAACCAATAGGAATGAGCAGTTCTTC
CASRASTNRNEQFF
>TRBD2|TRBV11-2|TRBJ2-4|.
TGTGGACTAGCGGCGGACATTCAGTACTTC
CGLAADIQYF
>.|TRBV20-1|TRBJ2-3|few
TGCAGTGCACATAGCGGACAAGATACGCAGTATTTT
CSAHSGQDTQYF
>.|TRBV7-9|TRBJ1-2|many
TGTGCCAGCAGCTTAGCAGGATCGAATGGCTACACCTTC
CASSLAGSNGYTF
>.|TRBV5-1|TRBJ1-1|many
TGCGCCAGCCGCGTTACTCCGAACACTGAAGCTTTCTTT
CASRVTPNTEAFF
>.|TRBV20-1|TRBJ2-5|.
TGCAGTGCTATAAACTCCGGGCCCCAAGAGACCCAGTACTTC
CSAINSGPQETQYF
>.|TRBV13|TRBJ2-3|few
TGTGCCAGCAGCTTGAGGGGATCCGTAGTGGGCACAGATACGCAGTATTTT
CASSLRGSVVGTDTQYF
>.|TRBV5-6|TRBJ2-1|few
TGTGCCAGCTCCCCAGGGACTCCAGGCTCGGAGCAGTTCTTC
CASSPGTPGSEQFF
>.|TRBV29-1|TRBJ2-3|many
TGCAGCGTTGCCCGTCAGGGGGATACGCAGTATTTT
CSVARQGDTQYF
>.|TRBV29-1|TRBJ2-1|few
TGCAGCGTTGGGGGCGGGACGACAAGATACAATGAGCAGTTCTTC
CSVGGGTTRYNEQFF
>TRBD1|TRBV20-1|TRBJ1-3|.
TGCAGTGTTAGGACAGGGGTGAGATCTGGAAACACCATATATTTT
CSVRTGVRSGNTIYF
>.|TRBV12-3/TRBV12-4|TRBJ2-1|many
TGTGCCAGCAGTTTTTGGGGGAATGAGCAGTTCTTC
CASSFWGNEQFF
>TRBD2|TRBV6-4|TRBJ2-3|.
TGTGCCAGCAGTGGATCGGCTAGCGGGGGCCAAGATACGCAGTATTTT
CASSGSASGGQDTQYF
>.|TRBV29-1|TRBJ2-1|.
TGCAGCGTCCCTCGAGGCCTCTACAATGAGCAGTTCTTC
CSVPRGLYNEQFF
>TRBD2|TRBV4-3|TRBJ2-5|.
TGCGCCAGCAGCGTGCGGGGGGGCTATGAGACCCAGTACTTC
CASSVRGGYETQYF
>TRBD1|TRBV18|TRBJ2-1|few
TGTGCCAGCTCACCAAAAATTAAGACAGGGTTTTCCTACAATGAGCAGTTCTTC
CASSPKIKTGFSYNEQFF
>.|TRBV7-2|TRBJ2-3|few
TGTGCCAGCAGCTTAGTGGTGGGGGGGCCGGGAGATACGCAGTATTTT
CASSLVVGGPGDTQYF
>.|TRBV6-2/TRBV6-3|TRBJ2-1|.
TGTGCCAGCAGTTACCAGAGTCAAATGAAGCAGTTCTTC
CASSYQSQMKQFF
>TRBD1|TRBV5-1|TRBJ2-1|few
TGCGCCAGCAGTCCCGGGACAGTAGGCTGGAATGAGCAGTTCTTC
CASSPGTVGWNEQFF
>.|TRBV3-1|TRBJ2-3|many
TGTGCCAGCAGCCGGAGCGGACCTAGCACAGATACGCAGTATTTT
CASSRSGPSTDTQYF
>.|TRBV12-3/TRBV12-4|TRBJ2-7|.
TGTGCCAGCAGATCTAGCCAGGGATTCTACGAGCAGTACTTC
CASRSSQGFYEQYF
>.|TRBV7-9|TRBJ2-7|.
TGTGCCAGCAGCTACTGGGGCCATTTCCTCTACGAGCAGTACTTC
CASSYWGHFLYEQYF
>.|TRBV3-1|TRBJ2-7|many
TGTGCCAGCAGCCAAGCGTTAGTGGCAGGAGCCTACGAGCAGTACTTC
CASSQALVAGAYEQYF
>.|TRBV2|TRBJ2-4|few
TGTGCCAGCAGTGTGAGGGGCGACATTCAGTACTTC
CASSVRGDIQYF
>.|TRBV6-5|TRBJ1-1|.
TGTGCCAGCAGTTACGGGCCGAGGGGAAACACTGAAGCTTTCTTT
CASSYGPRGNTEAFF
>.|TRBV7-2|TRBJ2-2|few
TGTGCCAGCAGCGGCAGGCGGCTAGCCACCGGGGAGCTGTTTTTT
CASSGRRLATGELFF
>.|TRBV12-3/TRBV12-4|TRBJ2-3|many
TGTGCCAGCAGTCGCACAGATACGCAGTATTTT
CASSRTDTQYF
>.|TRBV12-3/TRBV12-4|TRBJ2-2|few
TGTGCCAGCAGTTCTGACAGTGGAACCGGGGAGCTGTTTTTT
CASSSDSGTGELFF
>.|TRBV4-2|TRBJ2-6|few
TGTGCCAGCAGCCAAACTCCGGCGGAGGCCAACGTCCTGACTTTC
CASSQTPAEANVLTF
>.|TRBV29-1|TRBJ2-1|.
TGCAGCGCTCTCCTAGGCGGTGGCAGGGGGGGTTATGAGCAGTTCTTC
CSALLGGGRGGYEQFF
>.|TRBV7-9|TRBJ2-7|few
TGTGCCAGCAGCAGCTTAGTTGGGGTGCAGACCTCCTACGAGCAGTACTTC
CASSSLVGVQTSYEQYF
>.|TRBV3-1|TRBJ2-2|few
TGTGCCAGCAGCCTACGACGAGGGGAGCTGTTTTTT
CASSLRRGELFF
>TRBD1|TRBV30|TRBJ2-1|few
TGTGCCTGGAGTCCCGAGGGGGCATTTTTCTACAATGAGCAGTTCTTC
CAWSPEGAFFYNEQFF
>TRBD1|TRBV6-2/TRBV6-3|TRBJ1-2|.
TGTGCCAGCAGCAATCGGGACAGGCGACACTATGGCTACACCTTC
CASSNRDRRHYGYTF
>TRBD1|TRBV15|TRBJ1-2|.
TGTGCCACCAGCCTACGACAGGGGATCTTTCATGGCTACACCTTC
CATSLRQGIFHGYTF
>TRBD2|TRBV6-2/TRBV6-3|TRBJ2-7|.
TGTGCCAGCAGTAATGGCGGGGGCTACGAGCAGTACTTC
CASSNGGGYEQYF
>.|TRBV5-1|TRBJ2-7|.
TGCGCCAGCAGCTTGGCCCCGGGGTACGGCGAGCAGTACTTC
CASSLAPGYGEQYF
>TRBD2|TRBV5-1|TRBJ2-1|many
TGCGCCAGCAGCTCTACTAGCGGTTCCTCCTACAATGAGCAGTTCTTC
CASSSTSGSSYNEQFF
>.|TRBV6-2/TRBV6-3|TRBJ2-4|.
TGTGCCAGCAGTCTACCTCCAAGATTTTTAGCCAAAAACATTCAGTACTTC
CASSLPPRFLAKNIQYF
>.|TRBV6-5|TRBJ2-7|.
TGTGCCAGCAGTTACTCCGGGACTTTCTACGAGCAGTACTTC
CASSYSGTFYEQYF